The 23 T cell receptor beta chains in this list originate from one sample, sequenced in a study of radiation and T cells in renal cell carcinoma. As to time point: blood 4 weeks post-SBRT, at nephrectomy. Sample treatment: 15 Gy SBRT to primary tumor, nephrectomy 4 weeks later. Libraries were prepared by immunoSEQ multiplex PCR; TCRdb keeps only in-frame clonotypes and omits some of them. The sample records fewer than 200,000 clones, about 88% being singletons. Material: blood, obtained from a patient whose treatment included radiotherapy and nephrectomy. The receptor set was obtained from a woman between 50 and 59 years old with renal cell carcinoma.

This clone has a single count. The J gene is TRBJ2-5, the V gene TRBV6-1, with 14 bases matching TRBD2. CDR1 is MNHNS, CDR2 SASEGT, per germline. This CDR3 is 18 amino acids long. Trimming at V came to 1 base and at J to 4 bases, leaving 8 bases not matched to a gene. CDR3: CASSEGLAGGPRGETQYF. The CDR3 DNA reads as TGTGCCAGCAGTGAAGGACTAGCGGGGGGGCCGCGGGGAGAGACCCAGTACTTC.

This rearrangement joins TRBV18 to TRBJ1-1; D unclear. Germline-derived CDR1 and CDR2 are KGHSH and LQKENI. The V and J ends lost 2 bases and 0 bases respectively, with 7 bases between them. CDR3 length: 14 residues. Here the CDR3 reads CASSPGSLNTEAFF. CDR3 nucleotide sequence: TGTGCCAGCTCACCAGGCAGCTTGAACACTGAAGCTTTCTTT.

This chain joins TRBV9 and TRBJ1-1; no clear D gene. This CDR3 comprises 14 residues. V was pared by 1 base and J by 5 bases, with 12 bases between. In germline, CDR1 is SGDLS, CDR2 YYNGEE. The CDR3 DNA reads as TGTGCCAGCAGCGTATTCCCGGAGGGAACTGAAGCTTTCTTT. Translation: CASSVFPEGTEAFF.

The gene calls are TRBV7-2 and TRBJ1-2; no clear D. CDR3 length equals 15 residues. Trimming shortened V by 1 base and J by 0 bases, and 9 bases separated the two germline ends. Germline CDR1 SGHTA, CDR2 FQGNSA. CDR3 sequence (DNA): TGTGCCAGCAGCTTAGAGGGTTTTGCTAACTATGGCTACACCTTC. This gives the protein CASSLEGFANYGYTF.

The DNA of the CDR3 is TGCAGCGTTGATATGACACCGCATCCATTCTCTGGGGCCAACGTCCTGACTTTC. It translates to CSVDMTPHPFSGANVLTF. V gene TRBV29-1 combines with J gene TRBJ2-6; no reliable D call. The length of the CDR3 is 18 residues. V was clipped by 3 bases and J by 0 bases, with 18 bases between them. Per germline, CDR1 SQVTM and CDR2 ANQGSEA.

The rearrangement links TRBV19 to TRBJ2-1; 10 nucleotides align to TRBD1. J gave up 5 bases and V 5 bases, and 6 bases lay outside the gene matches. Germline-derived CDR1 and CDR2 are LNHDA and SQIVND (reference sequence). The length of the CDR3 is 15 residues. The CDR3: CASSFRQGADNEQFF. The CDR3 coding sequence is TGTGCCAGTAGTTTCCGACAGGGGGCTGACAATGAGCAGTTCTTC.

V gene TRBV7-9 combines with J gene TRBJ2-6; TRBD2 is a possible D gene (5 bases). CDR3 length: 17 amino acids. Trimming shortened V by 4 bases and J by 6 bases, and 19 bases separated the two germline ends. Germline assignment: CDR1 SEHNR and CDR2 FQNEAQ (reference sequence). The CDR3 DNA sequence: TGTGCCAGCAGCTCGCGCCGGGATCCTGTGCAGGCCAACGTCCTGACTTTC. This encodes CASSSRRDPVQANVLTF.

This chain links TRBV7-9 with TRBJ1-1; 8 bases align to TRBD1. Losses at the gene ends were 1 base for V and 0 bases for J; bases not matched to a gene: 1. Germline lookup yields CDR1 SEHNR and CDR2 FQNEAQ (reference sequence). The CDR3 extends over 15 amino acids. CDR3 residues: CASSLVGQVNTEAFF. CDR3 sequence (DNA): TGTGCCAGCAGCTTAGTGGGACAGGTGAACACTGAAGCTTTCTTT.

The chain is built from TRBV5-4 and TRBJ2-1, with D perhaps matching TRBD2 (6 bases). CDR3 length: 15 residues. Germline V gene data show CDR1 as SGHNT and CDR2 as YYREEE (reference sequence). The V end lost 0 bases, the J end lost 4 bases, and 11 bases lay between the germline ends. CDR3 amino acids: CASSLVAEPYNEQFF. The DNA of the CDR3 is TGTGCCAGCAGCTTGGTAGCGGAGCCATACAATGAGCAGTTCTTC.

The CDR3 DNA reads as TGCGCCAGCAGCTGGGCGTCGTCCGTAGGGTATGGCTACACCTTC. This translates into CASSWASSVGYGYTF. The chain has TRBV5-1 and TRBJ1-2; no firm D call. The CDR3 length is 15 residues. V lost 3 bases and J lost 5, with 17 bases in between. Germline V CDR1 and CDR2: SGHRS, YFSETQ.

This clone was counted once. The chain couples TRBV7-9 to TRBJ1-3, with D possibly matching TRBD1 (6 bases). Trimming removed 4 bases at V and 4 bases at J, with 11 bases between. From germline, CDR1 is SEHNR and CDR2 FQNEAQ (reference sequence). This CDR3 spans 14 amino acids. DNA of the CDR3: TGTGCCAGCAGCTCGCTACAGGGAGGAAACACCATATATTTT. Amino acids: CASSSLQGGNTIYF.

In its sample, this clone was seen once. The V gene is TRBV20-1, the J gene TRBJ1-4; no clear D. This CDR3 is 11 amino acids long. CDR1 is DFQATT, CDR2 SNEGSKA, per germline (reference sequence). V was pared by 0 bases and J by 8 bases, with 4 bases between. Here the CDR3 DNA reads TGCAGTGCTAGAGATTACGAAAAACTGTTTTTT. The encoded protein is CSARDYEKLFF.

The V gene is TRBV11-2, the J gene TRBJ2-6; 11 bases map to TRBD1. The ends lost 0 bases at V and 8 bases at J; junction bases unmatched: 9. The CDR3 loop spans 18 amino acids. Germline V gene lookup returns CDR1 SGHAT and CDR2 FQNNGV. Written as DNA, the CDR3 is TGTGCCAGCAGCTTAGAGGGGATCGGACAGGGGGCTACCAACGTCCTGACTTTC. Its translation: CASSLEGIGQGATNVLTF. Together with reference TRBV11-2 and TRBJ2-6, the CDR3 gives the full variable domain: EAGVAQSPRYKIIEKRQSVAFWCNPISGHATLYWYQQILGQGPKLLIQFQNNGVVDDSQLPKDRFSAERLKGVDSTLKIQPAKLEDSAVYLCASSLEGIGQGATNVLTFGAGSRLTVL.

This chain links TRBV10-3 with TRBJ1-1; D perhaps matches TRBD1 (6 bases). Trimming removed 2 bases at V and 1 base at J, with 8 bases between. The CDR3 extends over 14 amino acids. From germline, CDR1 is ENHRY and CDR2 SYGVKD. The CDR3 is CAISEGQWNTEAFF. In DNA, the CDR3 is TGTGCCATCAGTGAGGGACAGTGGAACACTGAAGCTTTCTTT.

The CDR3: CASSPRLSGVLGSDTEAFF. Written as DNA, the CDR3 is TGTGCCAGCAGCCCCCGTCTCTCTGGCGTCCTTGGAAGTGACACTGAAGCTTTCTTT. The V call is TRBV7-2, the J call TRBJ1-1; D is undetermined. Trimming left V 5 bases short and J 3 bases short, with 28 bases between. Germline CDR1 is SGHTA and CDR2 is FQGNSA. This CDR3 has 19 amino acids.

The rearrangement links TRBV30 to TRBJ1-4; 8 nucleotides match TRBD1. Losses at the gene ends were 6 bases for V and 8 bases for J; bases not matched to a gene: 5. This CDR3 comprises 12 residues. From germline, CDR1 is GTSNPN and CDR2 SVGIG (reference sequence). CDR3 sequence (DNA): TGTGCCTGCCTTCAGGGGGCGGAAAAACTGTTTTTT. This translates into CACLQGAEKLFF.

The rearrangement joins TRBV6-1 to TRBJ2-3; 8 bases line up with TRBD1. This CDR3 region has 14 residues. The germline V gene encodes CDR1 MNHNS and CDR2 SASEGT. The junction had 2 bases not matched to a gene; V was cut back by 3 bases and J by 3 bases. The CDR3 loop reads CASSDDRGTDTQYF. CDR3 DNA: TGTGCCAGCAGTGACGACAGGGGAACAGATACGCAGTATTTT.

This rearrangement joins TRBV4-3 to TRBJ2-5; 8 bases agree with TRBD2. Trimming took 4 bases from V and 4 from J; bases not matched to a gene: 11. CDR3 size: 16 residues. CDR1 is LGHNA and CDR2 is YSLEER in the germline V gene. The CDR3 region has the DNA TGCGCCAGCAGCCCACGACGAGCGGGGGAGGGAGAGACCCAGTACTTC. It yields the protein CASSPRRAGEGETQYF.

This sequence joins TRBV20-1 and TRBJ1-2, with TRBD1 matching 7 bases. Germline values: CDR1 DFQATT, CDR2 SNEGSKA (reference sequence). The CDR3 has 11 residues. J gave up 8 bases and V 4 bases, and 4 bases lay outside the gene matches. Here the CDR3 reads CSAKGAGGYTF. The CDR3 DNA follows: TGCAGTGCTAAGGGGGCGGGAGGCTACACCTTC.

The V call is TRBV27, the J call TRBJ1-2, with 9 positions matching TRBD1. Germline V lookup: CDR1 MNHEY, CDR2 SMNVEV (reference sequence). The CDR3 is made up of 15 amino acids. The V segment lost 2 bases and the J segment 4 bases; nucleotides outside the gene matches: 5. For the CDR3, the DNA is TGTGCCAGCAGTTTACGGACAGGGGTTTCCTATGGCTACACCTTC. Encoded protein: CASSLRTGVSYGYTF.

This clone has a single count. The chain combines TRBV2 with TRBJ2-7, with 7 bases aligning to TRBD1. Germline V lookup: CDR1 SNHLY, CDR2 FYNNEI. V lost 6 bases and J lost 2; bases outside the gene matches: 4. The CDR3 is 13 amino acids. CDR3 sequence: CASSADRTYEQYF. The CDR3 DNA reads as TGTGCCAGCAGCGCGGACAGGACCTACGAGCAGTACTTC.

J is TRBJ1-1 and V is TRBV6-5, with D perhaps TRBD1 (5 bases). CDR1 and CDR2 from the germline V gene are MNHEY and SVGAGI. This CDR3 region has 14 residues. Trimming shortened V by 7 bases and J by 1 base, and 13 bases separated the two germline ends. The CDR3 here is CASNLGTSNTEAFF. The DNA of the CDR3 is TGTGCCAGCAATCTAGGGACTTCGAACACTGAAGCTTTCTTT.

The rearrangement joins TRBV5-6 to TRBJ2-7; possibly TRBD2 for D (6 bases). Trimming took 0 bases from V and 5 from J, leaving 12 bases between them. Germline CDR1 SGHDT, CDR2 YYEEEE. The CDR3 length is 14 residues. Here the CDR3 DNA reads TGTGCCAGCAGCTTGGGACTAGTGTTCCACGAGCAGTACTTC. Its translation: CASSLGLVFHEQYF.